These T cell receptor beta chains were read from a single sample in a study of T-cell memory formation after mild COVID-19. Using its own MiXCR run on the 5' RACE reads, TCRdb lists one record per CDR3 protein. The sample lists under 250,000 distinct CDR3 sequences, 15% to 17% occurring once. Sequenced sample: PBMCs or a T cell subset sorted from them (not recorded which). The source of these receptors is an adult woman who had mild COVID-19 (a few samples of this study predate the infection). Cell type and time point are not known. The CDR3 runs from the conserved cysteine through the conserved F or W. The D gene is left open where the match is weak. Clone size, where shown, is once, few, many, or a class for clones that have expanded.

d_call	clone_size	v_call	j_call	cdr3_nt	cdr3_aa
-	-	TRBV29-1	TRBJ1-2	TGCAGCGTTGATTGGGGACTTAACTATGGCTACACCTTC	CSVDWGLNYGYTF
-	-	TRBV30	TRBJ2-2	TGTGCCTGGAGTGTTGCTAGGGACACCGGGGAGCTGTTTTTT	CAWSVARDTGELFF
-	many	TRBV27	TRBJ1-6	TGTGCCAGCAGTTCTCGGACAGCGGCTAATTCACCCCTCCACTTT	CASSSRTAANSPLHF
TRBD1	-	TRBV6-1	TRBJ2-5	TGTGCCAGCAGTAGGGACAGAGAATTCCAAGAGACCCAGTACTTC	CASSRDREFQETQYF
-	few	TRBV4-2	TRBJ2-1	TGTGCCAGCAGCCAAGAAGGGAAAAGCTCCTACAATGAGCAGTTCTTC	CASSQEGKSSYNEQFF
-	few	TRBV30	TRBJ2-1	TGTGCCTGGACCTCCGGGACACATACAATGAGGCAGTTCTTC	CAWTSGTHTMRQFF
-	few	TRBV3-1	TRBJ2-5	TGTGCCAGCAGCCAAGGGGCATACCAAGAGACCCAGTACTTC	CASSQGAYQETQYF
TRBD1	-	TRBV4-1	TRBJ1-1	TGCGCCAGCAGCCAAGATAAGGGGGCGGGCACTGAAGCTTTCTTT	CASSQDKGAGTEAFF
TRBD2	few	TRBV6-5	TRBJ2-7	TGTGCCTCGGGGGGCTCCTACGAGCAGTACTTC	CASGGSYEQYF
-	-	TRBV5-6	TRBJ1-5	TGTGCCAGCAGCTTGGTTGGAAGAGGCAATCAGCCCCAGCATTTT	CASSLVGRGNQPQHF
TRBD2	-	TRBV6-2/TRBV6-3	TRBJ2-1	TGTGCCAGCGACGGGAGGGCATTAAATGAGCAGTTCTTC	CASDGRALNEQFF
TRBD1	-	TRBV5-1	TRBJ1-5	TGCGCCAGCAGCCCGACAGGGTGGGATCAGCCCCAGCATTTT	CASSPTGWDQPQHF
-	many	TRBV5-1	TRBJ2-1	TGCGCCAGCAGCCCACCCTTAAGTCCAGACAATGAGCAGTTCTTC	CASSPPLSPDNEQFF
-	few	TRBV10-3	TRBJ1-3	TGTGCCATCAGTGTAACGTCGTCTGGAAACACCATATATTTT	CAISVTSSGNTIYF
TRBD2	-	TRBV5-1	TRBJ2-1	TGCGCCAGCAGCTTCGGGACTAGCGTTTACAATGAGCAGTTCTTC	CASSFGTSVYNEQFF
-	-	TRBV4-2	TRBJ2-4	TGTGCCAGCAGCCAAATGGGACGAAACATTCAGTACTTC	CASSQMGRNIQYF
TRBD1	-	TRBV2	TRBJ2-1	TGTGCCACCTTACCGGGACAGGGGTTTCATGAGCAGTTCTTC	CATLPGQGFHEQFF
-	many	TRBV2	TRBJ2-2	TGTGCCAGCAGTGCAGGGGTGACGAACACCGGGGAGCTGTTTTTT	CASSAGVTNTGELFF
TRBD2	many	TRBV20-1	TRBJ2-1	TGCAGTGCTGTTAAACCGGGACTACAAGACAATGAGCAGTTCTTC	CSAVKPGLQDNEQFF
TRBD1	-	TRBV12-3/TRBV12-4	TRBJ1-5	TGTGCCAGCAGTTTCGGGACAGGGGGAGGTCAGCCCCAGCATTTT	CASSFGTGGGQPQHF
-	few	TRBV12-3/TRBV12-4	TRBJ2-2	TGTGCCAGCAGAGATCAGGCTTACAACACCGGGGAGCTGTTTTTT	CASRDQAYNTGELFF
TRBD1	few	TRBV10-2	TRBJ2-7	TGCGCCAGCAGTGAAAGGACAGGGGGCTTATACGAGCAGTACTTC	CASSERTGGLYEQYF
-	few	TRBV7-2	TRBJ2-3	TGTGCCAGCAGCTTAAGTGGTAGCGGAGTACTCACCCTTACGCAGTATTTT	CASSLSGSGVLTLTQYF
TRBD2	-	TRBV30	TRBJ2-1	TGTGCCTGGAGTGTACTAGCGGGGACCTACAATGAGCAGTTCTTC	CAWSVLAGTYNEQFF
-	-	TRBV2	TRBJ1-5	TGTGCCAGCAACCACAGGGCGTCGGGGGGGCAGCCCCAGCATTTT	CASNHRASGGQPQHF
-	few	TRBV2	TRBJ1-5	TGTGCCAGCAGTGAAGGTATAAGGGGAAGGAGCAATCAGCCCCAGCATTTT	CASSEGIRGRSNQPQHF
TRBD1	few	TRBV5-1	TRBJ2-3	TGCGCCAGCCGGACAGGGTCTATCACAGATACGCAGTATTTT	CASRTGSITDTQYF
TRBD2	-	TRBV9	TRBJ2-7	TGTGCCAGCAGCGTAGCAACTAGCGGGAGCCAATACGAGCAGTACTTC	CASSVATSGSQYEQYF
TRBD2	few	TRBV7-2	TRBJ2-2	TGTGCCAGCAGCTTAGAACTAGCGAGGACCGGGGAGCTGTTTTTT	CASSLELARTGELFF
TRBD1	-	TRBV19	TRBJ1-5	TGTGCCAGTAGTATTGGGGAGGGACAGGCCCAGCATTTT	CASSIGEGQAQHF
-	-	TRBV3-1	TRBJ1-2	TGTGCCAGCAGCCCTACTACGAGGACAGCCCACTATGGCTACACCTTC	CASSPTTRTAHYGYTF
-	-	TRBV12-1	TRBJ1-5	TGTGCCAGCAGCGACGCCGCTGACAGGGGCCAGGGGAATCAGCCCCAGCATTTT	CASSDAADRGQGNQPQHF
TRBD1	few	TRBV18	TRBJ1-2	TGTGCCAGCTCACCACCGGGACAGGGTTTTACTAACTATGGCTACACCTTC	CASSPPGQGFTNYGYTF
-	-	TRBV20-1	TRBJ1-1	TGCAGTGCTAGAGGGACACTGAACACTGAAGCTTTCTTT	CSARGTLNTEAFF
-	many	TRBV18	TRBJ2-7	TGTGCCAGCTCACCCGCCCCAGGGTACGAACAGTACTTC	CASSPAPGYEQYF
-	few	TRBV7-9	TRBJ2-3	TGTGCCAGCAGCTTAGTCAGCAGGAGCACAGATACGCAGTATTTT	CASSLVSRSTDTQYF
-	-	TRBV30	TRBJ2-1	TGTGCCTGGAGTGTCGGACTCGTAAGCTCCTACAATGAGCAGTTCTTC	CAWSVGLVSSYNEQFF
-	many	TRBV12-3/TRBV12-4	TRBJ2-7	TGCGCCAGCAGCTTGGGAGGAGGCGAGCAGTACTTC	CASSLGGGEQYF
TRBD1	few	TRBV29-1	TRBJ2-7	TGCAGCTTACGGACAGGGCCGGGCGAGCAGTACTTC	CSLRTGPGEQYF
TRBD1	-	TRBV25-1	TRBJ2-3	TGTGCCAGCAGGGACAGGAAGACTAGCACAGATACGCAGTATTTT	CASRDRKTSTDTQYF
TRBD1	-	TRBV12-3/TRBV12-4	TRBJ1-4	TGTGCCAGCAGTCGAACAGGGGTGGAGGGAAAACTGTTTTTT	CASSRTGVEGKLFF